A selection of T cell receptor beta chains follows, all from one sample in a study of T-cell memory formation after mild COVID-19. TCRdb independently ran MiXCR on the 5' RACE reads; one entry per CDR3 protein. This table holds roughly 250,000 distinct CDR3 sequences, 15% to 20% found once. Sequenced: PBMCs or a T cell subset sorted from them (not recorded which). These receptors were obtained from a man younger than 30 who had mild COVID-19 (a few samples of this study predate the infection). Cell type and time point are not known. CDR3s include the opening cysteine and the closing phenylalanine or tryptophan. The order of the fields is V gene, clone size, D gene, J gene, CDR3 DNA, CDR3 protein. D genes are given only for firm matches. Only part of the rows carry a size: once, few, many, or a class if the clone is expanded.

TRBV20-1	NA	TRBD1	TRBJ1-1	TGCAGTGTTCGGGGAATGACAGGGAGGAACACTGAAGCTTTCTTT	CSVRGMTGRNTEAFF
TRBV7-8	NA	TRBD2	TRBJ2-4	TGTGCCAGCAGCCCGCAACTAGCGGGGGGTAACATTCAGTACTTC	CASSPQLAGGNIQYF
TRBV6-6	many	NA	TRBJ1-2	TGTGCCAGCAGTTACGTTCAGGCCCTAGATGGCTACACCTTC	CASSYVQALDGYTF
TRBV7-2	NA	TRBD1	TRBJ1-6	TGTGCCAGCAGCTCAGGGACAGGGCAGGGCTCACCCCTCCACTTT	CASSSGTGQGSPLHF
TRBV15	many	NA	TRBJ1-4	TGTGCCACCAGCAGAGATCTGGGGTGGGATGAAAAACTGTTTTTT	CATSRDLGWDEKLFF
TRBV6-2/TRBV6-3	NA	TRBD1	TRBJ2-5	TGTGCCAGCAGCTCCCGGGACAGGGAAGGAGAGACCCAGTACTTC	CASSSRDREGETQYF
TRBV6-2/TRBV6-3	few	NA	TRBJ1-1	TGTGCCAGCAGTTCGCCGAGGAACACTGAAGCTTTCTTT	CASSSPRNTEAFF
TRBV5-6	many	TRBD1	TRBJ2-3	TGTGCCAGCATCAACAGACAGGGGATCACAGATACGCAGTATTTT	CASINRQGITDTQYF
TRBV7-2	NA	TRBD2	TRBJ2-2	TGTGCCAGCAGCTTCCCCCGACTAGCGGGGGACACCGGGGAGCTGTTTTTT	CASSFPRLAGDTGELFF
TRBV12-3/TRBV12-4	NA	TRBD1	TRBJ1-6	TGTGCCAGTTCCCGGACAGGATCGCGATCACCCCTCCACTTT	CASSRTGSRSPLHF
TRBV28	NA	NA	TRBJ2-7	TGTGCCAGTACGGTAGGGTACGAGCAGTACTTC	CASTVGYEQYF
TRBV11-2	NA	TRBD2	TRBJ2-1	TGTGCCAGCAGCCTTCTCGCCGGGACTAGCCGCAATGAGCAGTTCTTC	CASSLLAGTSRNEQFF
TRBV7-2	few	NA	TRBJ2-1	TGTGCCAGCAGTATTAGGGACACACAGTTCTTC	CASSIRDTQFF
TRBV7-3	few	NA	TRBJ2-3	TGTGCCAGCAGCCAAGCTAGGGATACGCAGTATTTT	CASSQARDTQYF
TRBV5-1	NA	NA	TRBJ1-2	TGCGCCAGCAGCTTCTCATCACGTCCCTATGGCTACACCTTC	CASSFSSRPYGYTF
TRBV5-1	NA	NA	TRBJ2-1	TGCGCCAGCAGCTCCGGCCCTTCGGGAGAGCAGTTCTTC	CASSSGPSGEQFF
TRBV5-1	NA	NA	TRBJ1-2	TGCGCCAGCAGTTGGGCCTTTGACTATGGCTACACCTTC	CASSWAFDYGYTF
TRBV12-3/TRBV12-4	few	NA	TRBJ1-4	TGTGCCAGCAGCCCAAGTAGGGGGTTCCATGAAAAACTGTTTTTT	CASSPSRGFHEKLFF
TRBV20-1	few	NA	TRBJ2-1	TGCAGTGCTAGGGCGTGGTTCAATGAGCAGTTCTTC	CSARAWFNEQFF
TRBV5-5	many	NA	TRBJ1-1	TGTGCCAGCAGCTTGGACCGCCCCTGGAGAGCTTTCTTT	CASSLDRPWRAFF
TRBV5-5	few	NA	TRBJ1-2	TGTGCCAGCAGCCGGGACGTCGATAACTATGGCTACACCTTC	CASSRDVDNYGYTF
TRBV10-3	few	NA	TRBJ1-2	TGTGCCATCAGTGAGTCGAGCTCCGGTTACACCTTC	CAISESSSGYTF
TRBV15	NA	NA	TRBJ1-5	TGTGCCACCAGCCCGGACCCTCTGGCCCAGCATTTT	CATSPDPLAQHF
TRBV7-3	NA	TRBD2	TRBJ2-3	TGTGCCAGCAGCTTAACCGGGACTAGCGGGCCAGTCACAGATACGCAGTATTTT	CASSLTGTSGPVTDTQYF
TRBV20-1	NA	TRBD1	TRBJ1-1	TGCAGTGCTAATAACCCACAGGGGGCACGCGGGACTGAAGCTTTCTTT	CSANNPQGARGTEAFF
TRBV12-3/TRBV12-4	NA	TRBD1	TRBJ1-1	TGTGCCAGCAGTTTGAATCTCCCGGGACAGGGGGCTGAAGCTTTCTTT	CASSLNLPGQGAEAFF
TRBV7-9	few	NA	TRBJ2-3	TGTGCCAGCAGCCCGGGGAATACGCAGTATTTT	CASSPGNTQYF
TRBV6-1	many	NA	TRBJ1-1	TGTGCCAGCAGTGAAGGTCGGGGTCTAGAAGCTTTCTTT	CASSEGRGLEAFF
TRBV11-2	few	NA	TRBJ2-1	TGTGCCAGCACCTTAGGTAGCACGAATGAGCAGTTCTTC	CASTLGSTNEQFF
TRBV20-1	few	NA	TRBJ2-1	TGCAGTGCTAGAGCCTACAATGAGCAGTTCTTC	CSARAYNEQFF
TRBV20-1	few	NA	TRBJ2-7	TGCAGTGCTAGCTCGGGGGTCAGCTCCTACGAGCAGTACTTC	CSASSGVSSYEQYF
TRBV7-2	NA	NA	TRBJ2-5	TGTGCCAGCAGACTAGGGGGGTACCAAGAGACCCAGTACTTC	CASRLGGYQETQYF
TRBV15	once	NA	TRBJ1-1	TGTGCCACCAGCAGAGATCAGGGGTACACTGAAGCTTTCTTT	CATSRDQGYTEAFF
TRBV3-1	NA	NA	TRBJ2-2	TGTGCCAGCAGGGCAGATTACACCGGGGAGCTGTTTTTT	CASRADYTGELFF
TRBV10-2	NA	TRBD1	TRBJ1-5	TGCGCCAGCAGTGAGTCGGACAGGTATCAGCCCCAGCATTTT	CASSESDRYQPQHF
TRBV2	NA	NA	TRBJ1-2	TGTGCCAGCAGTGTTTCCGGGCCTGGCTACACCTTC	CASSVSGPGYTF
TRBV29-1	NA	TRBD1	TRBJ2-7	TGCAGCGTTGAGAGGACAGGGACGGTCGACGAGCAGTACTTC	CSVERTGTVDEQYF
TRBV20-1	many	TRBD1	TRBJ1-1	TGCAGTGCTAGAGACCGCACCCTCGGGACAGGGCTCACTGAAGCTTTCTTT	CSARDRTLGTGLTEAFF
TRBV5-1	NA	NA	TRBJ1-6	TGCGCCAGCAGCCCCGGGCCTACGAGGGATTCACCCCTCCACTTT	CASSPGPTRDSPLHF
TRBV7-2	NA	NA	TRBJ2-3	TGTGCCAGCAGATTTTTGGGGGCGGAGCGGGGTACGCAGTATTTT	CASRFLGAERGTQYF
TRBV2	many	TRBD2	TRBJ2-1	TGTGCCAGCAGTCGGCGCGTAGCGGGGGGTTTGAATGAGCAGTTCTTC	CASSRRVAGGLNEQFF
TRBV13	NA	NA	TRBJ2-1	TGTGCCAGCAGCCCGCCGGGGGTGATCAAGGCTGAGCAGTTCTTC	CASSPPGVIKAEQFF
TRBV5-1	NA	NA	TRBJ2-5	TGCGCCAGCAGCTTGGTATGGGAGACCCAGTACTTC	CASSLVWETQYF
TRBV28	NA	TRBD1	TRBJ1-2	TGTGCCAGCAGTGCCCAGGGGGCGGACTATGGCTACACCTTC	CASSAQGADYGYTF
TRBV7-2	NA	TRBD2	TRBJ2-1	TGTGCCAGCAGCCGGACTAGCGGGGGGGCTGTCAATGAGCAGTTCTTC	CASSRTSGGAVNEQFF
TRBV3-1	few	TRBD1	TRBJ2-3	TGTGCCAGCAGCTCGATCAACAGGGGCCATAGCACAGATACGCAGTATTTT	CASSSINRGHSTDTQYF
TRBV29-1	NA	NA	TRBJ1-1	TGCGGCGTTGAGGGGGGGAACACTGAAGCTTTCTTT	CGVEGGNTEAFF
TRBV7-2	NA	TRBD1	TRBJ1-1	TGTGCCAGCAGCTTACAGGGGGCGAGATTCACTGAAGCTTTCTTT	CASSLQGARFTEAFF
TRBV5-1	NA	NA	TRBJ2-7	TGCGCCAGCAGCATGAGCTCCTACGAGCAGTACTTC	CASSMSSYEQYF
TRBV4-1	NA	NA	TRBJ1-5	TGCGCCAGCAGCCAAGGGCAGGGTCATCAGCCCCAGCATTTT	CASSQGQGHQPQHF
TRBV5-1	many	TRBD2	TRBJ2-5	TGCGCCAGCAGCCCCGTAACGGGGGGGGAAGAGACCCAGTACTTC	CASSPVTGGEETQYF